The T cell receptor beta chain described here comes from a study of post-analysis software for immune sequencing data. Study-wide results and limits: Patients had higher frequencies than controls of four to six TRBV segments, including TRBV5-6, TRBV5-1 and TRBV20-1. Strong co-clustering by F measure linked samples that shared a preparation batch.

The germline CDR1 and CDR2 sequences are MDHEN and SYDVKM. The CDR3 runs to 16 residues. cDNA libraries for TCR beta contained unique molecular identifiers. TCRdb fed the PCR reads into MiXCR, producing one record per CDR3 protein. The sample carries 500,000 to 600,000 distinct CDR3 sequences, about 40% recorded once. This clonotype was counted only a few times. Its antigen is not identified. V gene TRBV28 combines with J gene TRBJ2-4, with 8 positions matching TRBD2. The end of the DNA is better explained by TRBJ2-7, so the J call may be wrong. Specimen: blood. The TCR was taken from a girl between 10 and 17 years old with multiple sclerosis. Here the CDR3 DNA reads TGTGCCAGCAGTGTAGCCCGGGGGCGGGGGGTCTACGAGCAGTACTTC. It codes for CASSVARGRGVYEQYF.